The entry below describes one TCR beta chain. This entry is derived from a study of blood T cell repertoires in COVID-19. The germline V gene has CDR1 SGHRS and CDR2 YFSETQ. This CDR3 contains 15 residues. The ends were cut back, 1 base at V and 3 bases at J, with 13 bases in the middle. Per the original methods: How many nucleated cells were present was estimated from reference gene primer amplification. Repertoires were generated with immunoSEQ multiplex PCR, while TCRdb's copy carries only in-frame clones and drops some. The V and J calls and the clone size are those of that table, but D and trimming were determined from the DNA. The data hold 100,000 to 120,000 clones, with 80% to 90% observed a single time.

This chain links TRBV5-1 with TRBJ1-1, with no clear D. This receptor was obtained from a human donor in a cohort sampled during active COVID-19. The source material was peripheral blood. The CDR3 protein is CASSLNTPTDTEAFF. The CDR3 nucleotides read TGCGCCAGCAGCTTGAACACCCCAACCGACACTGAAGCTTTCTTT.